The clone carrying this T cell receptor beta chain was seen a handful of times. The antigen is unknown. This record belongs to a study of T-cell reconstitution after alpha-beta-depleted transplantation in children. Study outcomes and limitations: T-cell counts and diversity at one year post-transplant came mainly from newly produced T cells.

J lost 4 bases, V lost 2 bases, and 6 bases had no gene match. Germline V CDR1 and CDR2: MNHEY, SVGAGI. The CDR3 has 16 amino acids. Preparation of the TCRbeta library used unique molecular identifiers. TCRdb reanalysed the PCR reads using MiXCR and keeps one entry per CDR3 protein. The sample holds around 490,000 distinct CDR3 sequences, approximately 10% seen once. This clonotype was sampled from a female patient between 2 and 15 years old who had a stem cell transplant for aplastic anemia, so the T cells may come from the graft donor. The V gene is TRBV6-5, the J gene TRBJ2-2; 8 nucleotides line up with TRBD2. The specimen comprised PBMCs, mostly from graft donor cells, sampled 180 days after TCRalphabeta/CD19-depleted stem cell transplant. CDR3 DNA sequence: TGTGCCAGCAGTTACGTTAGCGGGGTCGGCACCGGGGAGCTGTTTTTT. This encodes CASSYVSGVGTGELFF.